This T cell receptor beta chain was sequenced in a study of blood T cell repertoires in COVID-19. The table came from immunoSEQ multiplex PCR; TCRdb's copy has only in-frame clones and leaves some out. The sample carries 350,000 to 450,000 clones, approximately 89% recorded once. This clone was picked up a small number of times. The germline V gene encodes CDR1 SGHRS and CDR2 YFSETQ. V gave up 0 bases and J gave up 3 bases, with 10 bases separating them. The CDR3 has 14 amino acids. This TCR was recovered from a woman in her 40s who had been exposed to COVID-19. The sample taken for sequencing was PBMCs or T cells enriched from blood (not recorded which). This chain joins TRBV5-1 and TRBJ2-7, with D unclear. The CDR3 bases are TGCGCCAGCAGCTTGGCGTCGAACATCTACGAGCAGTACTTC. Its translation is CASSLASNIYEQYF. The full variable domain, completed using reference TRBV5-1 and TRBJ2-7, is KAGVTQTPRYLIKTRGQQVTLSCSPISGHRSVSWYQQTPGQGLQFLFEYFSETQRNKGNFPGRFSGRQFSNSRSEMNVSTLELGDSALYLCASSLASNIYEQYFGPGTRLTVT.